This T cell receptor (beta chain) was sequenced for a study of T-cell reconstitution after alpha-beta-depleted transplantation in children. The germline gives CDR1 SGHRS, CDR2 YFSETQ. The CDR3 is 17 amino acids. The trim removed 4 bases at V and 4 bases at J, leaving 8 bases unmatched. Preparing the TCRbeta library involved the use of unique molecular identifiers. TCRdb analysed the PCR reads with MiXCR anew, one entry per CDR3 protein. The sample has about 830,000 distinct CDR3 sequences, roughly 15% seen once. This clonotype showed up just once. The antigen is undetermined. Points from the study as a whole: At day 60, the high TCRbeta diversity found in some patients originated from recipient T cells and thymic progenitors that had survived. Expanded graft clones, several hundred of them, were reportedly the source of alpha-beta T cells about two months after transplant. Counts and diversity of T cells one year after transplant came mostly from newly produced T cells.

The specimen comprised PBMCs, mostly from graft donor cells, sampled 360 days after TCRalphabeta/CD19-depleted stem cell transplant. The chain is built from TRBV5-1 and TRBJ2-1; TRBD2 agrees at 13 bases. This receptor was taken from a male patient aged 10-17 years who had a stem cell transplant for acute lymphoblastic leukemia, so the T cells may come from the graft donor. The CDR3 spells CASSRTSGRERYNEQFF. The CDR3 DNA follows: TGCGCCAGCAGCCGGACTAGCGGGAGAGAAAGATACAATGAGCAGTTCTTC.